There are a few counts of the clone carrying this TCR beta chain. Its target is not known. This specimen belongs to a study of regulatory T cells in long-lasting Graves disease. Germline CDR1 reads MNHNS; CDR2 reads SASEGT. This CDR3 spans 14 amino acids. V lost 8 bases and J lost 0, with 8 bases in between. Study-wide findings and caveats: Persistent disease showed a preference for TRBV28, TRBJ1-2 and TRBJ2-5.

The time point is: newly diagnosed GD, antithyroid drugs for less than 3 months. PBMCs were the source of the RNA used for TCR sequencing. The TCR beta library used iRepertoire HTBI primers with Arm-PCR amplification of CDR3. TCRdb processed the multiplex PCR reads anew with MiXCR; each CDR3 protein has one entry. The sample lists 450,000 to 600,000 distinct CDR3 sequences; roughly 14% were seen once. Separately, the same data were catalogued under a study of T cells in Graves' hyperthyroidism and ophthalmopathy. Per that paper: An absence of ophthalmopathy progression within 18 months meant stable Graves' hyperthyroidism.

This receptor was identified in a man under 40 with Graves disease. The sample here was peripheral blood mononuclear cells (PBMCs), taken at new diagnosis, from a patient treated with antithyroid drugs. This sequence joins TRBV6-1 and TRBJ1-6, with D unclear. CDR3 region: CASSESSYNSPLHF. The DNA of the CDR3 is TGTGCCAGCTCGGAGAGCTCCTATAATTCACCCCTCCACTTT.